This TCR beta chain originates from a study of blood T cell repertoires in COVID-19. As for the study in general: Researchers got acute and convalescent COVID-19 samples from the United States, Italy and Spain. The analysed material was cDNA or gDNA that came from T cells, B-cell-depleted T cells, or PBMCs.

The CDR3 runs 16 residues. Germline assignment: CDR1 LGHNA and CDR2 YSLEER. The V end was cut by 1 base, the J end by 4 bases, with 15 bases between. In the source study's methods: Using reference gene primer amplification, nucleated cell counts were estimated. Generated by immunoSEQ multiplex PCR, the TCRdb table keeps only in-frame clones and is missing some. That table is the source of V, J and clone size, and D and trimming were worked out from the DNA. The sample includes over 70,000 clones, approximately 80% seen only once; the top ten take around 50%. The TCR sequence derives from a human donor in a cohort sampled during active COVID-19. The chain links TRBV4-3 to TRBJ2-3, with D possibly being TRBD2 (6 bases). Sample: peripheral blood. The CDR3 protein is CASSQAGAGLADTQYF. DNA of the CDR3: TGCGCCAGCAGCCAAGCTGGGGCGGGATTGGCAGATACGCAGTATTTT.